This T cell receptor (beta chain) was recorded in a study of shared T cell receptors in the human thymus. After removal of 4 bases from V and 0 bases from J, the junction contained 8 bases not matched to a gene. Looked up from germline, CDR1 is SGHDN and CDR2 is FVKESK. The CDR3 contains 17 residues. Assay used: immunoSEQ multiplex PCR; TCRdb lists only in-frame clones, some missing. Of some 700,000 clones in the sample, roughly 88% were seen once. These data also formed part of another study, on human thymus T cells. That source adds: Infants served as donors; they were healthy and Finnish and were having corrective surgery for congenital heart defects. It was from resections taken during corrective heart surgery that the thymus tissue came. Thymic and blood repertoires appeared to carry a bias in their V and J gene usage.

The chain employs TRBV14 and TRBJ2-5, with TRBD2 identical over 10 bases. The source of this sequence is a boy under three years old with a congenital heart defect. The sample was thymocytes. CDR3 protein: CASSLPSSGRDQETQYF. CDR3 bases: TGTGCCAGCAGCCTTCCGTCAAGCGGGAGGGACCAAGAGACCCAGTACTTC. Full variable domain (rest looked up from reference TRBV14 and TRBJ2-5): EAGVTQFPSHSVIEKGQTVTLRCDPISGHDNLYWYRRVMGKEIKFLLHFVKESKQDESGMPNNRFLAERTGGTYSTLKVQPAELEDSGVYFCASSLPSSGRDQETQYFGPGTRLLVL.